Described below is a single TCR beta chain sequence and its context. Its specificity is not known. CDR3 length equals 14 residues. Germline CDR1 SGHNT, CDR2 YYREEE (reference sequence). Trimming cost V 3 bases and J 7 bases, with 17 bases left between them. These data are taken from a study of PD-1 blockade in classical Hodgkin lymphoma. Findings of the study overall: In newly diagnosed patients, baseline TCR diversity was reportedly below that of healthy donors. While CD8+ TCR diversity did not rise significantly by C4D1, CD4+ TCR diversity did.

Using immunoSEQ multiplex PCR, the repertoire was profiled, and TCRdb retains in-frame clones only, with some absent. The table shows 39,000 or so clones, with 85% to 90% occurring only once. Each patient experienced a relapse that followed autologous stem cell transplantation, and brentuximab vedotin exposure varied. The TCR was taken from a human donor with classical Hodgkin lymphoma. Sample: peripheral blood mononuclear cells (PBMCs), taken before the second cycle of nivolumab. The chain employs TRBV5-4 and TRBJ2-7, with D perhaps being TRBD1 or TRBD2 (5 bases each). Written as DNA, the CDR3 is TGTGCCAGCAGCTCGGGACCCCTCCACGGAGAGCAGTACTTC. It is translated as CASSSGPLHGEQYF. The variable domain in full, with the rest retrieved from reference TRBV5-4 and TRBJ2-7, is ETGVTQSPTHLIKTRGQQVTLRCSSQSGHNTVSWYQQALGQGPQFIFQYYREEENGRGNFPPRFSGLQFPNYSSELNVNALELDDSALYLCASSSGPLHGEQYFGPGTRLTVT.